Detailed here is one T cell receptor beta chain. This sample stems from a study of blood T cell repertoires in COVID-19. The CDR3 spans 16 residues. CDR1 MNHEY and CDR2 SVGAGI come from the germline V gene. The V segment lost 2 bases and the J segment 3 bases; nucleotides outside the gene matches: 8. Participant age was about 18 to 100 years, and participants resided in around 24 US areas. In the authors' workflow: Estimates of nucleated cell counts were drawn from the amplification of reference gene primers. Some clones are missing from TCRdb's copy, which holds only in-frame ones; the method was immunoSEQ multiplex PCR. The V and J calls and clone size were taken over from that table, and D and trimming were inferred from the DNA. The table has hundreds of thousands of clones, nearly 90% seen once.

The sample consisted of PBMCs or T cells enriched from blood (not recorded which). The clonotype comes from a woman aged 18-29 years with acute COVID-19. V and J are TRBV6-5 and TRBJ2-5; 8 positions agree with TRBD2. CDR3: CASSYLFAGGEETQYF. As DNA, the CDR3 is TGTGCCAGCAGTTACCTCTTCGCGGGAGGCGAAGAGACCCAGTACTTC.